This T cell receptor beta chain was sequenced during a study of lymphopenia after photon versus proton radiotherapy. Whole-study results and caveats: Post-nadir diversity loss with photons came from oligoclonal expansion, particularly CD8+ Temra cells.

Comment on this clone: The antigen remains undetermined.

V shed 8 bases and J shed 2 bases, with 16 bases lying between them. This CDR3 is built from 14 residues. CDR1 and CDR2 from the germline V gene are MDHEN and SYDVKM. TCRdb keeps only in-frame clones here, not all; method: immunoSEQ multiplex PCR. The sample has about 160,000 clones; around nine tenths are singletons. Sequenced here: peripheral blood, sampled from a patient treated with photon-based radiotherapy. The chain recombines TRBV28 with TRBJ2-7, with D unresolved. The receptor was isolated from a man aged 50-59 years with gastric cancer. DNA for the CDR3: TGTGCCAGCCACCCAGCCCCAAGTCCCTACGAGCAGTACTTC. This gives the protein CASHPAPSPYEQYF.